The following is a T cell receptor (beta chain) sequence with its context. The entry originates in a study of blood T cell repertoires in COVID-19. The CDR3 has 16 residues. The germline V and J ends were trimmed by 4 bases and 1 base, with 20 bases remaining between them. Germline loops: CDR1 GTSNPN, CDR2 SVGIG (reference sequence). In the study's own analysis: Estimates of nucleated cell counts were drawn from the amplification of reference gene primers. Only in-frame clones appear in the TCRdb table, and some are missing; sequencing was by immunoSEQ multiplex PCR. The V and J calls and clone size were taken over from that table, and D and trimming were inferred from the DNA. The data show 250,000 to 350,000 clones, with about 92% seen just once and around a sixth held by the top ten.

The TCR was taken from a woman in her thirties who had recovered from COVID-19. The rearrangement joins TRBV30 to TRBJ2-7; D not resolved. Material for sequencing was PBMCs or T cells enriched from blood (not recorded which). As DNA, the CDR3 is TGTGCCTGGATGAAGGTTGCGCCTCGAGGTTCCTACGAGCAGTACTTC. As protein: CAWMKVAPRGSYEQYF.